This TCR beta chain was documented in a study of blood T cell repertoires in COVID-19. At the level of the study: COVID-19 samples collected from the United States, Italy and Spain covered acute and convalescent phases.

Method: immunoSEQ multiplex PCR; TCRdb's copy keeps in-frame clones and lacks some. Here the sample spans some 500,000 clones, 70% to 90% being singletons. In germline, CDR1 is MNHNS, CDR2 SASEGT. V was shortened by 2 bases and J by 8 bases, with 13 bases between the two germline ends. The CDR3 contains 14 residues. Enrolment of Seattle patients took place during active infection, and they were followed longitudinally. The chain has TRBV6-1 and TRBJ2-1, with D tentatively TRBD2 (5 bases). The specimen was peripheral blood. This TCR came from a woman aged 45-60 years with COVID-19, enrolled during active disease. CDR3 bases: TGTGCCAGCAGTGAACGGAGGCAGCGCGATGAGCAGTTCTTC. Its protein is CASSERRQRDEQFF.